Presented here are 23 T cell receptor beta chains from one specimen sequenced in a study of response to subunit inactivated influenza vaccine. TCRdb reprocessed the RT-PCR reads with MiXCR, giving one entry per CDR3 protein. The repertoire includes 500,000 to 600,000 distinct CDR3 sequences, 16% of them detected once, and roughly 3% sits in the top ten. Material: CD4+ T cells sorted from PBMCs, obtained around 25 months after vaccination. The receptors shown here come from a man in his fifties or sixties who received an inactivated influenza vaccine.

The genes are TRBV5-6 and TRBJ1-1; D uncertain. Trimming left V 1 base short and J 4 bases short, with 8 bases between. CDR1 and CDR2 (germline): SGHDT, YYEEEE. The CDR3 runs to 13 residues. The CDR3 protein is CASSLREGTEAFF. CDR3 nucleotides: TGTGCCAGCAGCTTGAGGGAGGGCACTGAAGCTTTCTTT.

This rearrangement joins TRBV12-3 or TRBV12-4 to TRBJ1-1; D remains unclear. Trimming left V 5 bases short and J 0 bases short, with 13 bases between. The CDR3 sequence is 15 residues long. The CDR3 DNA is TGTGCCAGCAGTCCATACACGTCTATGAACACTGAAGCTTTCTTT. Residues: CASSPYTSMNTEAFF.

This chain joins TRBV5-1 and TRBJ1-1; D gene uncertain. Germline V gene lookup returns CDR1 SGHRS and CDR2 YFSETQ. The CDR3 is 13 residues long. Trimming removed 0 bases at V and 4 bases at J, with 7 bases between. This CDR3 is CASSLDGITEAFF. The CDR3, as DNA: TGCGCCAGCAGCTTGGATGGGATCACTGAAGCTTTCTTT.

The V gene is TRBV20-1, the J gene TRBJ2-1, with D perhaps matching TRBD1 or TRBD2 (5 bases each). This CDR3 region has 15 residues. The V end was cut by 0 bases, the J end by 8 bases, with 17 bases between. Germline V gives CDR1 DFQATT, CDR2 SNEGSKA (reference sequence). Here the CDR3 reads CSARDGGGGKHEQFF. CDR3 nucleotides: TGCAGTGCTAGAGATGGGGGTGGGGGAAAGCATGAGCAGTTCTTC.

V gene TRBV7-2 combines with J gene TRBJ2-3, with D possibly being TRBD1 (6 bases). The CDR3 contains 13 residues. Trimming removed 5 bases from V and 2 bases from J, with 8 bases in between. CDR1 SGHTA and CDR2 FQGNSA come from the germline V gene. CDR3 amino acids: CASSHRATDTQYF. The CDR3 DNA is TGTGCCAGCAGCCACAGGGCCACAGATACGCAGTATTTT. The whole variable domain, remainder taken from reference TRBV7-2 and TRBJ2-3, is GAGVSQSPSNKVTEKGKDVELRCDPISGHTALYWYRQSLGQGLEFLIYFQGNSAPDKSGLPSDRFSAERTGGSVSTLTIQRTQQEDSAVYLCASSHRATDTQYFGPGTRLTVL.

This clonotype was counted a few times. The CDR3 sequence: CSARTWRGGGVNSPLHF. DNA of the CDR3: TGCAGTGCTAGAACCTGGAGGGGGGGAGGGGTGAATTCACCCCTCCACTTT. The chain is built from TRBV20-1 and TRBJ1-6; possibly TRBD1 for D (6 bases). The length of the CDR3 is 17 residues. Germline V gene lookup returns CDR1 DFQATT and CDR2 SNEGSKA (reference sequence). V dropped 2 bases and J dropped 7 bases, with 21 bases sitting between them.

The chain recombines TRBV5-5 with TRBJ1-1; TRBD1 matches at 7 bases. Losses at the gene ends were 1 base for V and 3 bases for J; bases not matched to a gene: 6. CDR1 and CDR2 from the germline V gene are SGHKS and YYEKEE (reference sequence). CDR3 length: 15 amino acids. In nucleotides, the CDR3 is TGTGCCAGCAGCTTGTATTGGACAGGTGACACTGAAGCTTTCTTT. Residues: CASSLYWTGDTEAFF.

The chain recombines TRBV29-1 with TRBJ2-2; D perhaps matches TRBD2 (6 bases). V lost 7 bases and J 4 bases, leaving 19 bases between the germline ends. CDR3 size: 15 residues. From germline, CDR1 is SQVTM and CDR2 ANQGSEA. CDR3 sequence: CSAYPRGSVTGELFF. CDR3 sequence (DNA): TGCAGCGCCTACCCCCGGGGGTCAGTCACCGGGGAGCTGTTTTTT.

The chain couples TRBV2 to TRBJ2-1; D is ambiguous. Germline CDR1 and CDR2: SNHLY and FYNNEI. V lost 3 bases and J 0 bases, leaving 9 bases between the germline ends. The CDR3 sequence is 15 residues long. The CDR3 DNA is TGTGCCAGCAGTGAGTCAAATCTCTCCTACAATGAGCAGTTCTTC. Its translation is CASSESNLSYNEQFF.

CDR3 residues: CSARDLGQGNTGELFF. The CDR3 DNA follows: TGCAGTGCTAGAGATCTAGGACAGGGGAACACCGGGGAGCTGTTTTTT. The chain is built from TRBV20-1 and TRBJ2-2; 8 bases align to TRBD1. V shed 0 bases and J 1 base; nucleotides not matched to a gene: 4. This CDR3 has 16 amino acids. Germline V gene data show CDR1 as DFQATT and CDR2 as SNEGSKA (reference sequence).

This rearrangement joins TRBV12-3 or TRBV12-4 to TRBJ2-5; the D call may be TRBD1 or TRBD2 (5 bases each). The CDR3 is 14 residues long. V lost 5 bases to trimming and J lost 3 bases, with 13 bases between them. CDR3 nucleotides: TGTGCCAGCAGTCTACCCGGGACCGAAGAGACCCAGTACTTC. Its protein product is CASSLPGTEETQYF.

The rearrangement uses TRBV7-8 and TRBJ1-1; D is perhaps TRBD1 (5 bases). Per the germline V gene, CDR1 is SGHVS and CDR2 is FQNEAQ. The CDR3 has 13 amino acids. Trimming stripped 8 bases from V and 1 base from J, with 11 bases between. CDR3 sequence: CASYKGRNTEAFF. CDR3 coding DNA: TGTGCCAGCTACAAGGGGAGGAACACTGAAGCTTTCTTT.

This clonotype was seen a handful of times. The V call is TRBV4-3, the J call TRBJ1-1; 8 nucleotides match TRBD1. The junction had 11 bases not matched to a gene; V was cut back by 3 bases and J by 5 bases. The CDR3 extends over 16 amino acids. CDR1 is LGHNA and CDR2 is YSLEER in the germline V gene. The CDR3 protein is CASSHDPGGYKTEAFF. The CDR3 coding sequence is TGCGCCAGCAGCCATGACCCAGGGGGCTACAAGACTGAAGCTTTCTTT.

There are a few counts of this clonotype. The rearrangement joins TRBV5-6 to TRBJ1-6; TRBD1 matches at 9 bases. The CDR3 length is 14 residues. J gave up 11 bases and V 3 bases, and 6 bases lay outside the gene matches. From germline, CDR1 is SGHDT and CDR2 YYEEEE. The CDR3 DNA sequence: TGTGCCAGCAGCTCGGGACAGGGAATCGCACCCCTCCACTTT. This encodes CASSSGQGIAPLHF.

The chain has TRBV3-1 and TRBJ1-5; D is undetermined. Germline values: CDR1 LGHDT, CDR2 YNNKEL (reference sequence). The length of the CDR3 is 15 residues. With 1 base removed from V and 0 bases from J, the gap between germline ends came to 7 bases. The CDR3 here is CASSQGYSSNQPQHF. For the CDR3, the DNA is TGTGCCAGCAGCCAAGGTTACAGTAGCAATCAGCCCCAGCATTTT.

The chain's CDR3 is CASSQQGGSSQPQHF. The DNA for the CDR3 is TGTGCCAGCAGCCAGCAAGGTGGCAGTTCGCAGCCCCAGCATTTT. This chain uses TRBV3-1 with TRBJ1-5; D unresolved. This CDR3 comprises 15 residues. Trimming left V 3 bases short and J 7 bases short, with 16 bases between. Germline CDR1 reads LGHDT; CDR2 reads YNNKEL (reference sequence).

The chain couples TRBV5-1 to TRBJ2-5; 8 bases line up with TRBD2. CDR3 size: 16 residues. V gave up 1 base and J gave up 3 bases; unmatched junction bases: 8. The V gene's germline CDR1 is SGHRS and CDR2 YFSETQ. In nucleotides, the CDR3 is TGCGCCAGCAGCTTGCCGGGAGGGCACGGGGAAGAGACCCAGTACTTC. Residues: CASSLPGGHGEETQYF.

This clonotype was counted many times. The chain has TRBV12-3 or TRBV12-4 and TRBJ2-3; 11 bases line up with TRBD1. The CDR3 sequence is 15 residues long. V trimming: 3 bases; J trimming: 4 bases; junction bases outside the gene matches: 3. Here the CDR3 reads CASSFEDRGPDTQYF. The CDR3 region has the DNA TGTGCCAGCAGTTTTGAGGACAGGGGGCCAGATACGCAGTATTTT.

The chain carries TRBV5-6 and TRBJ2-5; 8 nucleotides agree with TRBD2. Unmatched junction bases numbered 3, after V lost 1 base and J lost 7 bases. This CDR3 has 13 residues. Germline V gene data show CDR1 as SGHDT and CDR2 as YYEEEE. The CDR3 nucleotides are TGTGCCAGCAGCTTGCTGGGACTAGGGACCCAGTACTTC. Translating gives CASSLLGLGTQYF.

DNA of the CDR3: TGCAGTGCTATCTTCGCGGGCGAGCAGTACTTC. This gives the protein CSAIFAGEQYF. The genes are TRBV20-1 and TRBJ2-7, with a possible D match to TRBD2 (5 bases). This CDR3 is built from 11 residues. V was clipped by 4 bases and J by 6 bases, with 10 bases between them. Germline V lookup: CDR1 DFQATT, CDR2 SNEGSKA (reference sequence).

This chain joins TRBV20-1 and TRBJ1-4; D unclear. The CDR3 consists of 14 residues. V gave up 6 bases and J gave up 0 bases, with 11 bases separating them. Per germline, CDR1 DFQATT and CDR2 SNEGSKA (reference sequence). Here the CDR3 DNA reads TGCAGTGCAGAACACCGCTCAACTAATGAAAAACTGTTTTTT. Its protein product is CSAEHRSTNEKLFF.

The chain has TRBV14 and TRBJ2-1; D is unresolved. V lost 4 bases and J 2 bases, leaving 18 bases between the germline ends. This CDR3 region has 17 residues. Germline V gene sequence: CDR1 SGHDN, CDR2 FVKESK. CDR3 sequence (DNA): TGTGCCAGCAGCCCCCCGCCGAGATGGGCTGCCTACAATGAGCAGTTCTTC. This encodes CASSPPPRWAAYNEQFF.

The chain employs TRBV6-2 or TRBV6-3 and TRBJ1-2; perhaps TRBD1 as D (5 bases). Per germline, CDR1 MNHEY and CDR2 SVGEGT. V was pared by 10 bases and J by 0 bases, with 12 bases between. This CDR3 region has 13 residues. CDR3 DNA sequence: TGTGCCACGGGGACGACAGCTAACTATGGCTACACCTTC. It codes for CATGTTANYGYTF.